The 4 T cell receptor beta chains listed next were all sequenced from one sample in a study of cytomegalovirus exposure and HLA in healthy donors. The PCR had 60 Vbeta and 13 Jbeta primers. The repertoire was sequenced with immunoSEQ multiplex PCR; TCRdb's copy has only in-frame clones and lacks some. The profile covers 150,000 to 200,000 clones, with around 77% appearing a single time and approximately 2.1% taken by the ten largest. Sequenced input: PBMCs. These receptors all come from a woman under 40 in good health and CMV-seronegative.

A few counts support this clone. The chain employs TRBV9 and TRBJ1-6; TRBD1 agrees at 8 bases. V dropped 0 bases and J dropped 7; count of bases not matched to a gene: 0. CDR1 is SGDLS and CDR2 is YYNGEE in the germline V gene. The CDR3 sequence is 14 residues long. The CDR3 DNA sequence: TGTGCCAGCAGCGTAGGACAGGGGAATTCACCCCTCCACTTT. Protein sequence: CASSVGQGNSPLHF.

The rearrangement joins TRBV14 to TRBJ1-1; a possible D gene is TRBD1 (5 bases). The germline gives CDR1 SGHDN, CDR2 FVKESK. The CDR3 covers 16 residues. Trimming removed 3 bases from V and 4 bases from J, with 18 bases in between. CDR3 protein: CASSHPRDSGGTEAFF. In DNA form, the CDR3 reads TGTGCCAGCAGCCATCCTAGGGACTCGGGTGGCACTGAAGCTTTCTTT.

This clone was observed once. J is TRBJ1-4 and V is TRBV29-1, with 12 bases aligning to TRBD1. The CDR3 is 16 residues long. The V gene end was trimmed by 0 bases and the J gene end by 6 bases; junction bases not matched to a gene: 5. From germline, CDR1 is SQVTM and CDR2 ANQGSEA. The CDR3 coding sequence is TGCAGCGTTGAAGATTGGGACAGGGGGCTAGATGAAAAACTGTTTTTT. Translated: CSVEDWDRGLDEKLFF.

The J gene is TRBJ1-1, the V gene TRBV5-1; tentatively, D is TRBD1 (5 bases). Germline loops: CDR1 SGHRS, CDR2 YFSETQ. This CDR3 has 13 amino acids. Trimming took 9 bases from V and 0 from J, leaving 12 bases between them. This chain's CDR3 is CATSTAMNTEAFF. Here the CDR3 DNA reads TGCGCCACTTCGACAGCGATGAACACTGAAGCTTTCTTT.